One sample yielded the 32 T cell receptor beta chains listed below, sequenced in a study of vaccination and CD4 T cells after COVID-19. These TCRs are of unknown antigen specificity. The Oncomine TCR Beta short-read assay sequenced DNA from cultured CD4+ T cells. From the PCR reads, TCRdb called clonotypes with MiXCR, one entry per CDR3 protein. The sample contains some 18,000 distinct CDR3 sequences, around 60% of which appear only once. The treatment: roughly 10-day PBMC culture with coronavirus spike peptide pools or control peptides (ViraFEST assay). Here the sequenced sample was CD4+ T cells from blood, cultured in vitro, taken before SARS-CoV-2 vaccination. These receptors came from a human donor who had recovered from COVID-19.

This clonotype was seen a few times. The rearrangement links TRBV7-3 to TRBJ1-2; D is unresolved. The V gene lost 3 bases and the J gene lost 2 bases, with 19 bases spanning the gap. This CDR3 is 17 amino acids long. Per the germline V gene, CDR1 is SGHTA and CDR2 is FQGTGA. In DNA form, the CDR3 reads TGTGCCAGCAGCTTTGGGCCCGTCGGGAGTGGCAACTATGGCTACACCTTC. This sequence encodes CASSFGPVGSGNYGYTF. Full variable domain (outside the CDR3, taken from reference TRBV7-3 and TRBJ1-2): GAGVSQTPSNKVTEKGKYVELRCDPISGHTALYWYRQSLGQGPEFLIYFQGTGAADDSGLPNDRFFAVRPEGSVSTLKIQRTERGDSAVYLCASSFGPVGSGNYGYTFGSGTRLTVV.

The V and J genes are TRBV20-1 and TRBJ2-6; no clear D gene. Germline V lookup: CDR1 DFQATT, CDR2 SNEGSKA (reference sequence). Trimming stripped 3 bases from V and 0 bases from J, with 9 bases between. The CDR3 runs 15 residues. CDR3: CSASRTPSGANVLTF. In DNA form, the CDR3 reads TGCAGTGCTAGTCGAACACCCTCTGGGGCCAACGTCCTGACTTTC.

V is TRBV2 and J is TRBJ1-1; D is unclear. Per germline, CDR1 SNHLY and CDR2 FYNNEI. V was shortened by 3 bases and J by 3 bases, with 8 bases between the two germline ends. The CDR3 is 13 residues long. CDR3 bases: TGTGCCAGCAGTGATGAACGCTACACTGAAGCTTTCTTT. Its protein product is CASSDERYTEAFF.

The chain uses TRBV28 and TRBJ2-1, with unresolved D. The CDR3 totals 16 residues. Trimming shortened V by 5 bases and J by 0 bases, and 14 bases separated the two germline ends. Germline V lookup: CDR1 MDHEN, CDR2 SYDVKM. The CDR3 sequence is CASSPPPVYSYNEQFF. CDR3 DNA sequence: TGTGCCAGCAGTCCCCCCCCAGTCTACTCCTACAATGAGCAGTTCTTC.

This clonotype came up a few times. CDR3 in DNA: TGCAGTGCACCAGCCCAGAAAGGCGGGTATGGCTACACCTTC. As protein: CSAPAQKGGYGYTF. The genes are TRBV20-1 and TRBJ1-2; D unclear. The germline CDR1 and CDR2 sequences are DFQATT and SNEGSKA (reference sequence). Trimming cost V 6 bases and J 5 bases, with 19 bases left between them. The CDR3 sequence is 14 residues long.

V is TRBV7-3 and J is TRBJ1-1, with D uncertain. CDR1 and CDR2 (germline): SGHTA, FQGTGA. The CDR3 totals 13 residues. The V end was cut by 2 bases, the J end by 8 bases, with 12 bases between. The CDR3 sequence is CASSLSAGTEAFF. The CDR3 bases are TGTGCCAGCAGCTTATCCGCTGGCACAGAAGCTTTCTTT. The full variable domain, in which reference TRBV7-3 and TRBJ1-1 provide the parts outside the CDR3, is GAGVSQTPSNKVTEKGKYVELRCDPISGHTALYWYRQSLGQGPEFLIYFQGTGAADDSGLPNDRFFAVRPEGSVSTLKIQRTERGDSAVYLCASSLSAGTEAFFGQGTRLTVV.

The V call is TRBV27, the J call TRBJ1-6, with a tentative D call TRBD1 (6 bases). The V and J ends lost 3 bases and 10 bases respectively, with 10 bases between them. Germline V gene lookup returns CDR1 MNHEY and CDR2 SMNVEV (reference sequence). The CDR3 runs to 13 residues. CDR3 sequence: CASSFDRSSPLHF. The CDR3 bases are TGTGCCAGCAGTTTCGACAGGAGCTCACCCCTCCACTTT.

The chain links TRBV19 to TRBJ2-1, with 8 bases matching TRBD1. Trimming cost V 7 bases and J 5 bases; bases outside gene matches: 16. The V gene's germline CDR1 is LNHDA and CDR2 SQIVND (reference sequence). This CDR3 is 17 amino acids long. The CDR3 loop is CASKSPMQRTGNNEQFF. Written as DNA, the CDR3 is TGTGCCAGTAAATCCCCAATGCAGCGGACAGGGAACAATGAGCAGTTCTTC.

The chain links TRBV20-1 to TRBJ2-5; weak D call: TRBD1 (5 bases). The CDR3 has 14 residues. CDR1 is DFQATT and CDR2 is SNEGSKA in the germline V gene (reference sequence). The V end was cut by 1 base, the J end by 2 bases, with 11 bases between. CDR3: CSARVSGSQETQYF. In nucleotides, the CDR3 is TGCAGTGCTAGAGTCTCAGGGTCTCAAGAGACCCAGTACTTC.

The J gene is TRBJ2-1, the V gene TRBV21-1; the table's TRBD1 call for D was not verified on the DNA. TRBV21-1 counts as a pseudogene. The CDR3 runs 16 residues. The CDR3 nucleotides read TGTGCCAGCAGCAATACGACCGGGGGGAGACACAATGAGCAGTTCTTC. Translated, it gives CASSNTTGGRHNEQFF.

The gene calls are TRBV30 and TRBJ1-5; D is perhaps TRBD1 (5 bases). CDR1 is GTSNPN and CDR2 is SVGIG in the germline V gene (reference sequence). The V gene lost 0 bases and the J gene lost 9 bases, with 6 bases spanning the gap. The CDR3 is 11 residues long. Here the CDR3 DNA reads TGTGCCTGGAGTGTTGGGGGGCCCCAGCATTTT. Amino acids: CAWSVGGPQHF.

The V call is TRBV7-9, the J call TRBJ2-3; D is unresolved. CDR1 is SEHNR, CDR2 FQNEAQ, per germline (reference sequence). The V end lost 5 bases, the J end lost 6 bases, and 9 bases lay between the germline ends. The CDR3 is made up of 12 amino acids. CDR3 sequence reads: CASSPPTDTQYF. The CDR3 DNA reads TGTGCCAGCAGCCCTCCGACTGATACGCAGTATTTT. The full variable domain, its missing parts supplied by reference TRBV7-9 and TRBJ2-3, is DTGVSQNPRHKITKRGQNVTFRCDPISEHNRLYWYRQTLGQGPEFLTYFQNEAQLEKSRLLSDRFSAERPKGSFSTLEIQRTEQGDSAMYLCASSPPTDTQYFGPGTRLTVL.

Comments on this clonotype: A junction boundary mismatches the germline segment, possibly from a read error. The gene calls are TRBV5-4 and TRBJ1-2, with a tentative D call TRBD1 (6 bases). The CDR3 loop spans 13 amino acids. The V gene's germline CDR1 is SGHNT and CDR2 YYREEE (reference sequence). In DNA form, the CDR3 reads TGTGCCGGCAGCTTGGAAGGGGGCTATGGCTACACCTTC. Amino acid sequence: CAGSLEGGYGYTF.

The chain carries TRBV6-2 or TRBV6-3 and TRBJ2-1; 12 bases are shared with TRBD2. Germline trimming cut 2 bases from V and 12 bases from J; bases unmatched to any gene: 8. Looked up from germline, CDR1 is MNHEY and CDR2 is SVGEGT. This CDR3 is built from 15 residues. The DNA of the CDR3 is TGTGCCAGCAGTTACATTCGACTAGCGGGAGTTGGGCAGTTCTTC. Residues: CASSYIRLAGVGQFF.

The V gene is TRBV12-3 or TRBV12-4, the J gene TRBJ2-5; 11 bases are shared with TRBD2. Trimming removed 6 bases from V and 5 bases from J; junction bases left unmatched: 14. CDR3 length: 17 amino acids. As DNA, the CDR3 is TGTGCCAGCAGCGATAGGAGTAGCGGGAGGGCCGGGGAGACCCAGTACTTC. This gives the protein CASSDRSSGRAGETQYF.

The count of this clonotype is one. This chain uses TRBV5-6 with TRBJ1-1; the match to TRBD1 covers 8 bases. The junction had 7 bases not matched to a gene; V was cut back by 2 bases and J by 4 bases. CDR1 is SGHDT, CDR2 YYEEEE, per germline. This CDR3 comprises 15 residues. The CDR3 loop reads CASSLYRGSFTEAFF. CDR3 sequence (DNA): TGTGCCAGCAGCTTATACAGGGGGTCTTTCACTGAAGCTTTCTTT.

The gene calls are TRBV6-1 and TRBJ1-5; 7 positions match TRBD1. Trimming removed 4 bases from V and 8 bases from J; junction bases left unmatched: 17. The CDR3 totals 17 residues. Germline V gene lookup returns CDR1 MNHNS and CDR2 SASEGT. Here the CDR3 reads CASSGNRGESLREPQHF. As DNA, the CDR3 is TGTGCCAGCAGTGGAAACAGGGGAGAGAGTCTGAGGGAGCCCCAGCATTTT.

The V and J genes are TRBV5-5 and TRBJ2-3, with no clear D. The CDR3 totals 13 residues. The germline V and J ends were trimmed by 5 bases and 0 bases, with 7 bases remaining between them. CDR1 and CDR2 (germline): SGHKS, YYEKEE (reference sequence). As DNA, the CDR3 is TGTGCCAGCAGATTGCTCAGCACAGATACGCAGTATTTT. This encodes CASRLLSTDTQYF.

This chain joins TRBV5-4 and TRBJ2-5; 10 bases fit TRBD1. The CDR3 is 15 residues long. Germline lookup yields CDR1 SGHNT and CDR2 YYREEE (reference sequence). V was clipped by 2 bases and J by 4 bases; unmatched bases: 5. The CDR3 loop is CASSFLGTGAETQYF. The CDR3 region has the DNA TGTGCCAGCAGCTTTCTGGGGACAGGGGCAGAGACCCAGTACTTC.

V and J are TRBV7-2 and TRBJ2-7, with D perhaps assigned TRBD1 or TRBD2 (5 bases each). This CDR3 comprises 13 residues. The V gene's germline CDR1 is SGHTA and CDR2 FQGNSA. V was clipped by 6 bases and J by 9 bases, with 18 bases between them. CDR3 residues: CASSSRGALGQYF. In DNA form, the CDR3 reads TGTGCCAGCAGTTCCCGAGGGGCTCTCGGGCAGTACTTC.

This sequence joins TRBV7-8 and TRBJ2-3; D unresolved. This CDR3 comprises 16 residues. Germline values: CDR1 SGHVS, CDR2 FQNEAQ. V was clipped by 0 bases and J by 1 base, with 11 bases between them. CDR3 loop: CASSLAALTRTDTQYF. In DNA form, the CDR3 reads TGTGCCAGCAGCTTAGCGGCGCTGACTCGCACAGATACGCAGTATTTT.

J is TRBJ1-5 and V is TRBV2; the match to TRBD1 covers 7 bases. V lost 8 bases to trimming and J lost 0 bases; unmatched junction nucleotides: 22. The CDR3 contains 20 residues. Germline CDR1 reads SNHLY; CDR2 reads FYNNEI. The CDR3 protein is CASGGPFRDSRGYSNQPQHF. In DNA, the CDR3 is TGTGCCAGCGGGGGACCATTCCGGGACAGCCGCGGTTATAGCAATCAGCCCCAGCATTTT.

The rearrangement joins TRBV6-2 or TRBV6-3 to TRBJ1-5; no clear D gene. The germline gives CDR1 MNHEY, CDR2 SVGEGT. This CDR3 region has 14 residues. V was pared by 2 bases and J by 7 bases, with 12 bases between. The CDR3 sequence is CASSYMFLGQPQHF. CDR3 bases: TGTGCCAGCAGTTACATGTTCTTGGGGCAGCCCCAGCATTTT.

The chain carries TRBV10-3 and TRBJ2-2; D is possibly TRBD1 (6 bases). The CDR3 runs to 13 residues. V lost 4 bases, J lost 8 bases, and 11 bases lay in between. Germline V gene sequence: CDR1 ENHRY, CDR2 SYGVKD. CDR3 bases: TGTGCCATCAGTGGACAGGAGAGAGGGGAGCTGTTTTTT. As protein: CAISGQERGELFF.

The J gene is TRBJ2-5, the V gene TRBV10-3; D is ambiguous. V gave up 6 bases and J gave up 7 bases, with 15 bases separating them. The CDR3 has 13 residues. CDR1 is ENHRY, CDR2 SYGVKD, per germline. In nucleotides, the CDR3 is TGTGCCATCAGGAATGACCAGGTTGGGACCCAGTACTTC. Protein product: CAIRNDQVGTQYF.

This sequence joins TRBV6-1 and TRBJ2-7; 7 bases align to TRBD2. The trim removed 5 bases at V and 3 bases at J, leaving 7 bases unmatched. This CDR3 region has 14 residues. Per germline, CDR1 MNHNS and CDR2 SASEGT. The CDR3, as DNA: TGTGCCAGCAGTCTTAGCGGGCCCGACTACGAGCAGTACTTC. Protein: CASSLSGPDYEQYF.

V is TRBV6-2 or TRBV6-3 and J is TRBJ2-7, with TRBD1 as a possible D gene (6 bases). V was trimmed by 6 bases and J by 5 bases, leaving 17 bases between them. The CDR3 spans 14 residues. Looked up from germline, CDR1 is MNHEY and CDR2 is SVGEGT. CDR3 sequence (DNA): TGTGCCAGCAGCGACAGGACCGACGGGGACGAGCAGTACTTC. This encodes CASSDRTDGDEQYF.

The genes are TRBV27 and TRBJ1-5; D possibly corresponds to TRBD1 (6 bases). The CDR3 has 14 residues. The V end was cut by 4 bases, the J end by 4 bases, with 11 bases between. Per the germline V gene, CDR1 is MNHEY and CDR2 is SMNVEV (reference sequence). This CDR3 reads CASSYTGRNQPQHF. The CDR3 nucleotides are TGTGCCAGCAGTTACACAGGGAGGAATCAGCCCCAGCATTTT.

CDR3 residues: CASRQTGVVQPQHF. CDR3 coding DNA: TGTGCCAGCAGACAGACAGGGGTTGTTCAGCCCCAGCATTTT. The gene calls are TRBV28 and TRBJ1-5; TRBD1 aligns across 8 bases. Germline V gene lookup returns CDR1 MDHEN and CDR2 SYDVKM. This CDR3 has 14 residues. The trim removed 6 bases at V and 6 bases at J, leaving 7 bases unmatched. The whole variable domain, filled in from reference TRBV28 and TRBJ1-5, reads DVKVTQSSRYLVKRTGEKVFLECVQDMDHENMFWYRQDPGLGLRLIYFSYDVKMKEKGDIPEGYSVSREKKERFSLILESASTNQTSMYLCASRQTGVVQPQHFGDGTRLSIL.

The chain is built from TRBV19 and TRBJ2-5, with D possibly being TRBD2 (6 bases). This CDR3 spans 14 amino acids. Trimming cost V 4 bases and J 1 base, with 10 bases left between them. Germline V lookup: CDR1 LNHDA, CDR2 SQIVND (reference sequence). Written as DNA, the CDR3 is TGTGCCAGTAGTACCTACGGGGGCCAAGAGACCCAGTACTTC. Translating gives CASSTYGGQETQYF.

The DNA of the CDR3 is TGTGCCTGGAGTCGGACAGCTAATAGCAATCAGCCCCAGCATTTT. Protein product: CAWSRTANSNQPQHF. This chain connects TRBV30 to TRBJ1-5; tentatively, D is TRBD1 (6 bases). Germline V CDR1 and CDR2: GTSNPN, SVGIG (reference sequence). CDR3 length equals 15 residues. V was shortened by 2 bases and J by 0 bases, with 11 bases between the two germline ends.

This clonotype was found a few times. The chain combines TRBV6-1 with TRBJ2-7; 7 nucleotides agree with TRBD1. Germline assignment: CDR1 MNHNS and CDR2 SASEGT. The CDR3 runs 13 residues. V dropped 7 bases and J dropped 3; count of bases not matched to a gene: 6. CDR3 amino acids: CASKRTGDYEQYF. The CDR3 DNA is TGTGCCAGCAAACGGACAGGCGACTACGAGCAGTACTTC.